This TCR beta chain came from a study of T cell responses to AZD1222 COVID-19 vaccine. The germline CDR1 and CDR2 sequences are SGHRS and YFSETQ. CDR3 length: 13 amino acids. V was pared by 4 bases and J by 2 bases, with 7 bases between. TCRdb keeps only in-frame clones here, not all; method: immunoSEQ multiplex PCR. The sample carries more than 150,000 clones, approximately 89% recorded once. V and J are TRBV5-1 and TRBJ1-5; D not resolved. The clonotype comes from an adult who received the AZD1222 COVID-19 vaccine. Material: peripheral blood, obtained 28 days after the second AZD1222 dose. CDR3 loop: CASSTDGNQPQHF. Here the CDR3 DNA reads TGCGCCAGCAGCACTGATGGCAATCAGCCCCAGCATTTT.